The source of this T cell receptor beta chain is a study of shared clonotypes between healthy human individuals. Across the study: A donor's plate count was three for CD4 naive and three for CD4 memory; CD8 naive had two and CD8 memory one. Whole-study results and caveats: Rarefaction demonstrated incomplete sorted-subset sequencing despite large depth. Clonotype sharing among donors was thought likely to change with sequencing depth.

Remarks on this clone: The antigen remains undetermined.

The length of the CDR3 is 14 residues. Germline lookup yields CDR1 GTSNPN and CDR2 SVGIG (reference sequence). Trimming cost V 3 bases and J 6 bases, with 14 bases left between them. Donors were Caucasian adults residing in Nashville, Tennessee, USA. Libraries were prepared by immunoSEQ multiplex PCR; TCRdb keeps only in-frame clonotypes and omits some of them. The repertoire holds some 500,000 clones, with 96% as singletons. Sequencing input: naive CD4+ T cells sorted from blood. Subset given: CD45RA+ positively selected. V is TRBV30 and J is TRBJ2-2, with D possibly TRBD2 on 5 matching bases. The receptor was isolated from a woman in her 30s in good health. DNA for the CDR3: TGTGCCTGGAGACGGACCCGGCGGGCCGGGGAGCTGTTTTTT. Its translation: CAWRRTRRAGELFF.